This is a list of T cell receptor beta chains from one sample in a study of blood T cell repertoires in COVID-19. TCRdb's table, derived via immunoSEQ multiplex PCR, lists solely in-frame clones and lacks some. The sample yields about 430,000 clones, 70% to 90% seen once. The sample comprised PBMCs or T cells enriched from blood (not recorded which). Source of these receptors: a woman aged 18-30 years who had been exposed to COVID-19. The CDR3 runs from the conserved cysteine through the conserved F or W. A D gene is named only where the DNA matches it firmly. The size entry is marked missing in some rows and otherwise reads once, few, many or a size class.

d_call	clone_size	j_call	v_call	cdr3_aa	cdr3_nt
TRBD1	NA	TRBJ1-1	TRBV9	CASSVDPQGAVYTEAFF	TGTGCCAGCAGCGTAGACCCCCAGGGGGCGGTTTACACTGAAGCTTTCTTT
TRBD2	NA	TRBJ2-4	TRBV18	CASSPSGGAGGNIQYF	TGTGCCAGCTCACCGAGCGGGGGGGCCGGTGGAAACATTCAGTACTTC
TRBD2	NA	TRBJ2-2	TRBV7-2	CASSPAGGAGELFF	TGTGCCAGCAGCCCCGCGGGGGGGGCCGGGGAGCTGTTTTTT
NA	NA	TRBJ2-3	TRBV28	CASSRDTTDTQYF	TGTGCCAGCAGCCGGGACACCACAGATACGCAGTATTTT
TRBD2	NA	TRBJ2-1	TRBV3-1/TRBV3-2	CASSPLGRAGGNNEQFF	TGTGCCAGCAGCCCCCTGGGGCGAGCGGGGGGGAATAATGAGCAGTTCTTC
TRBD1	few	TRBJ1-4	TRBV4-2	CASSRDRLNEKLFF	TGTGCCAGCAGCCGGGACAGGCTGAATGAAAAACTGTTTTTT
NA	NA	TRBJ2-7	TRBV14	CASSQAAGRKYF	TGTGCCAGCAGCCAAGCGGCGGGGCGGAAGTACTTC
NA	NA	TRBJ1-4	TRBV6-5	CASRPRGTNEKLFF	TGTGCCAGCCGGCCGCGAGGGACTAATGAAAAACTGTTTTTT
NA	NA	TRBJ2-2	TRBV2	CASRGGVTGSRRTGELFF	TGTGCCAGCAGGGGAGGGGTCACAGGGAGTCGGCGTACCGGGGAGCTGTTTTTT
NA	few	TRBJ1-3	TRBV5-1	CASSLEGNGGNTIYF	TGCGCCAGCAGCTTAGAGGGTAACGGAGGAAACACCATATATTTT
NA	NA	TRBJ2-2	TRBV5-1	CASSPAGGGRFHGELFF	TGCGCCAGCAGCCCCGCCGGGGGCGGGAGATTCCACGGGGAGCTGTTTTTT
NA	NA	TRBJ1-6	TRBV5-1	CASSLDHRDINSPLHF	TGCGCCAGCAGCTTGGACCACCGGGACATCAATTCACCCCTCCACTTT
TRBD1	many	TRBJ1-3	TRBV5-4	CASSFGSRDRFSGNTIYF	TGTGCCAGCAGCTTTGGATCCCGGGACAGGTTCTCTGGAAACACCATATATTTT
NA	NA	TRBJ2-7	TRBV2	CASSEALSRGSGQYF	TGTGCCAGCAGTGAAGCGCTATCCCGGGGTTCAGGGCAGTACTTC
TRBD2	NA	TRBJ2-1	TRBV9	CASSIHSGSNEQFF	TGTGCCAGCAGCATACATAGCGGGTCGAATGAGCAGTTCTTC
NA	NA	TRBJ2-5	TRBV30	CAWSERVRETQYF	TGTGCCTGGAGTGAGAGGGTGCGGGAGACCCAGTACTTC
NA	NA	TRBJ1-1	TRBV12-3/TRBV12-4	CASSFNRGEAFF	TGTGCCAGCAGTTTCAACCGGGGTGAAGCTTTCTTT
NA	NA	TRBJ1-1	TRBV12-1	CASSSNPGQGTEAFF	TGTGCCAGCAGCTCAAATCCGGGACAGGGGACCGAAGCTTTCTTT
NA	NA	TRBJ2-7	TRBV3-1/TRBV3-2	CASSLRTNYEQYF	TGTGCCAGCAGCCTAAGGACAAACTACGAGCAGTACTTC
NA	NA	TRBJ2-5	TRBV11-2	CASSALRGQQETQYF	TGTGCCAGCAGCGCCCTAAGGGGACAACAAGAAACCCAGTACTTC
TRBD1	few	TRBJ1-6	TRBV7-9	CASSRQGPESPLHF	TGTGCCAGCAGCCGACAGGGCCCAGAATCACCCCTCCACTTT
TRBD2	NA	TRBJ2-1	TRBV5-1	CASSLGLAGAQNEQFF	TGCGCCAGCAGCTTGGGGTTAGCGGGAGCTCAAAATGAGCAGTTCTTC
TRBD1	once	TRBJ1-2	TRBV5-1	CASSLDPGGVSYGYTF	TGCGCCAGCAGCTTGGACCCAGGGGGCGTTAGCTATGGCTACACCTTC